This is a list of T cell receptor beta chains from one sample in a study of T cells in tuberculosis. Profiled with immunoSEQ multiplex PCR; TCRdb holds only in-frame clones, not every one. The table records 80,000 to 90,000 clones, roughly 93% of them present only once. What was sequenced was CD1b-GMM tetramer-negative cells sorted from PBMCs. The origin of the receptors is an adult woman with latent tuberculosis. Both conserved end residues are part of each CDR3.

V	length	J	CDR3
TRBV27	13	TRBJ1-2	CASSFGGNYGYTF
TRBV5-1	13	TRBJ1-4	CASSLDRWEKLFF
TRBV18	14	TRBJ2-3	CASSLAGATDTQYF
TRBV6-6	16	TRBJ2-7	CASSSPPPGLIYEQYF
TRBV29-1	15	TRBJ2-3	CSVGGPFSSTDTQYF
TRBV7-3	13	TRBJ2-5	CASSLGLLETQYF
TRBV7-3	17	TRBJ2-2	CASSLIGDPIRVGELFF
TRBV27	15	TRBJ1-5	CASSRLGTSNQPQHF
TRBV4-1	13	TRBJ2-2	CASSPNLAGELFF
TRBV2	13	TRBJ1-4	CASGRGLGEKLFF
TRBV28	16	TRBJ1-6	CASSPLRTGWSSPLHF
TRBV5-6	16	TRBJ1-2	CASSLWGTVVYYGYTF
TRBV12-5	14	TRBJ1-1	CASGLGGLNTEAFF
TRBV5-4	14	TRBJ1-5	CASSARQGTHPQHF
TRBV7-6	14	TRBJ1-3	CASSSGLSGNTIYF
TRBV29-1	14	TRBJ2-5	CSVVKQGGKETQYF
TRBV5-1	13	TRBJ2-5	CASSRGGEETQYF
TRBV2	15	TRBJ2-2	CASSDDRGNTGELFF
TRBV4-3	19	TRBJ2-5	CASSQAIGLAGGPQETQYF
TRBV7-2	16	TRBJ1-1	CASSRKMAPINTEAFF
TRBV7-8	15	TRBJ2-3	CASSLGLRKADTQYF
TRBV2	12	TRBJ1-1	CASSERSTEAFF
TRBV6-5	16	TRBJ2-2	CASSFPTGLNTGELFF
TRBV20-1	11	TRBJ2-7	CSATTVYEQYF
TRBV5-5	14	TRBJ2-7	CASSWQEVSYEQYF
TRBV19	17	TRBJ2-3	CASSPNRVALSTDTQYF
TRBV7-9	17	TRBJ2-1	CASSLTRLAGSYNEQFF
TRBV5-1	11	TRBJ2-3	CASSLGGTQYF
TRBV7-9	14	TRBJ2-7	CASSGGTGGDEQYF